Below, one T cell receptor (beta chain) is given with its context. Its target is unknown. This entry belongs to a study of response to subunit inactivated influenza vaccine. General study findings and limits: With each seasonal influenza vaccination, the authors suggested, few new T cells are recruited.

The CDR3 covers 14 residues. V was pared by 0 bases and J by 3 bases, with 10 bases between. Germline lookup yields CDR1 SGHKS and CDR2 YYEKEE (reference sequence). TCRdb recomputed calls from the RT-PCR reads with MiXCR, one row per CDR3 protein. The sample includes 650,000 to 800,000 distinct CDR3 sequences, around 14% of them seen just once. The source was PBMCs from blood, collected around two weeks before vaccination. This chain joins TRBV5-5 and TRBJ2-7; possibly TRBD1 for D (6 bases). The sequence came from a man in his forties or fifties who received an inactivated influenza vaccine. The CDR3 is CASSLGTEIYEQYF. CDR3 sequence (DNA): TGTGCCAGCAGCTTGGGGACAGAGATCTACGAGCAGTACTTC. Looking up the rest from reference TRBV5-5 and TRBJ2-7 gives the full variable domain: DAGVTQSPTHLIKTRGQQVTLRCSPISGHKSVSWYQQVLGQGPQFIFQYYEKEERGRGNFPDRFSARQFPNYSSELNVNALLLGDSALYLCASSLGTEIYEQYFGPGTRLTVT.